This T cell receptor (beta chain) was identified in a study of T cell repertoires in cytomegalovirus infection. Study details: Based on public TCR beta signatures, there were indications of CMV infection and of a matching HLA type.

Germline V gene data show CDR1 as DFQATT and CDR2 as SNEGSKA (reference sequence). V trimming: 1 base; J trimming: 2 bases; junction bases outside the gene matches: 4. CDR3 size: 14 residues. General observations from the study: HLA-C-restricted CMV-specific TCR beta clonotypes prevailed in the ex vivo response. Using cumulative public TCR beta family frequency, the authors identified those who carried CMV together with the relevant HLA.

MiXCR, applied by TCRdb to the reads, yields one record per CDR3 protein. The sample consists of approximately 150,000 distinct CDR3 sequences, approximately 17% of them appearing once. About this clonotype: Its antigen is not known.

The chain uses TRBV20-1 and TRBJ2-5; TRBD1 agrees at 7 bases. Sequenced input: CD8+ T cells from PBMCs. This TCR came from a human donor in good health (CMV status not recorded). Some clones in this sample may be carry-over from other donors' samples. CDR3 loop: CSARAGTAQETQYF. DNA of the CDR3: TGCAGTGCTAGAGCCGGGACAGCACAAGAGACCCAGTACTTC.